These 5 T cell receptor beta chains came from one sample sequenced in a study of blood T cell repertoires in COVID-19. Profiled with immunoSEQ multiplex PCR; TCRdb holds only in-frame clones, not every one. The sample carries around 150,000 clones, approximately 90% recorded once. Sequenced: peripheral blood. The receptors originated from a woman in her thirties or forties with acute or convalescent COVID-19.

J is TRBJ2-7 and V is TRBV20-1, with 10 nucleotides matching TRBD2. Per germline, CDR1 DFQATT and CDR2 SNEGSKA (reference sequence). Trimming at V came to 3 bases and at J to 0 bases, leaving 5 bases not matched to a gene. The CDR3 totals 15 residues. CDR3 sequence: CSASALAGTSYEQYF. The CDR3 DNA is TGCAGTGCTAGTGCACTAGCGGGGACCTCCTACGAGCAGTACTTC.

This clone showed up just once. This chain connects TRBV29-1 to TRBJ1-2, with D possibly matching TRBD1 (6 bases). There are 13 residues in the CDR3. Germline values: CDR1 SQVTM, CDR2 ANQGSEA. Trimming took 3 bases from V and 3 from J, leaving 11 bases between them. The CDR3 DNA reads TGCAGCGTTGAGGGCAGGGGAGACTATGGCTACACCTTC. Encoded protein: CSVEGRGDYGYTF. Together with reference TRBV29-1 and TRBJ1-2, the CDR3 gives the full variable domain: SAVISQKPSRDICQRGTSLTIQCQVDSQVTMMFWYRQQPGQSLTLIATANQGSEATYESGFVIDKFPISRPNLTFSTLTVSNMSPEDSSIYLCSVEGRGDYGYTFGSGTRLTVV.

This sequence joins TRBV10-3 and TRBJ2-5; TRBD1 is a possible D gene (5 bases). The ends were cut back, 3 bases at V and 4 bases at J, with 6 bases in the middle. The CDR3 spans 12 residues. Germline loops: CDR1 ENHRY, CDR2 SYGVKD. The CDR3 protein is CAISDGAETQYF. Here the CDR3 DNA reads TGTGCCATCAGTGATGGGGCAGAGACCCAGTACTTC.

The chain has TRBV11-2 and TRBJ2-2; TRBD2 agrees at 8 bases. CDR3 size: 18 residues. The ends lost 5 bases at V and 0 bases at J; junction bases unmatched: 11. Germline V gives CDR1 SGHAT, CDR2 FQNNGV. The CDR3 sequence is CASSRGEVLAANTGELFF. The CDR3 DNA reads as TGTGCCAGCAGCAGAGGAGAGGTACTAGCGGCGAACACCGGGGAGCTGTTTTTT.

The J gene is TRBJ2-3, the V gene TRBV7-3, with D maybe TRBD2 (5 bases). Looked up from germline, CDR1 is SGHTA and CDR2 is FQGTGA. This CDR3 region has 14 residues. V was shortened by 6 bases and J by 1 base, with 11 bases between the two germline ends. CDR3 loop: CASRQNGGTDTQYF. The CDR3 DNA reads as TGTGCCAGCAGACAAAACGGGGGCACAGATACGCAGTATTTT.